The 14 T cell receptor beta chains presented below share a single source sample, sequenced in a study of control samples from healthy donors and cancer patients. Sequencing was performed with immunoSEQ multiplex PCR; in TCRdb, only in-frame clones are kept and a portion is missing. Of 65,000 to 90,000 clones detected, over 75% appear once; the ten largest clones hold more than 15%. Sequencing input: blood. All receptors come from a man aged 50 or older in good health.

The CDR3 DNA follows: TGCGCCAGCAGCTCGGAACCTTCACAAGAGACCCAGTACTTC. Residues: CASSSEPSQETQYF. The V gene is TRBV5-1, the J gene TRBJ2-5; D not certain. The CDR3 has 14 residues. In germline, CDR1 is SGHRS, CDR2 YFSETQ. V dropped 3 bases and J dropped 2 bases, with 11 bases sitting between them.

The chain has TRBV5-8 and TRBJ2-5; maybe TRBD1 (6 bases). The CDR3 runs 15 residues. Trimming cost V 8 bases and J 2 bases, with 19 bases left between them. Germline assignment: CDR1 SGHTS and CDR2 YDEGEE. CDR3 sequence reads: CASSWGPGPQETQYF. In DNA form, the CDR3 reads TGTGCCAGTTCATGGGGGCCCGGGCCTCAAGAGACCCAGTACTTC.

As DNA, the CDR3 is TGTGCCAGCAGCATTGAGTCCGGGGAGCTGTTTTTT. Protein sequence: CASSIESGELFF. The V and J genes are TRBV2 and TRBJ2-2; D not resolved. V shed 6 bases and J shed 6 bases, with 8 bases lying between them. Looked up from germline, CDR1 is SNHLY and CDR2 is FYNNEI. This CDR3 comprises 12 residues.

This chain links TRBV4-3 with TRBJ2-1, with 8 bases that match TRBD2. This CDR3 is 16 amino acids long. CDR1 LGHNA and CDR2 YSLEER come from the germline V gene. Unmatched junction bases numbered 6, after V lost 0 bases and J lost 5 bases. DNA for the CDR3: TGCGCCAGCAGCCAAGACAGTAGCGGGAAAAACAATGAGCAGTTCTTC. Residues: CASSQDSSGKNNEQFF.

This clone was counted a single time. The chain carries TRBV2 and TRBJ2-7; possibly TRBD2 for D (6 bases). This CDR3 is 12 amino acids long. V lost 4 bases to trimming and J lost 2 bases, with 6 bases between them. The germline V gene has CDR1 SNHLY and CDR2 FYNNEI. The chain's CDR3 is CASSAGAYEQYF. The DNA of the CDR3 is TGTGCCAGCAGTGCGGGGGCCTACGAGCAGTACTTC.

V usage is TRBV11-3 and J usage is TRBJ1-1; 7 nucleotides match TRBD1. Per the germline V gene, CDR1 is SGHNT and CDR2 is YENEEA. This CDR3 spans 15 amino acids. J lost 1 base, V lost 3 bases, and 5 bases had no gene match. The CDR3 nucleotides read TGTGCCAGCAGCTTGCCGGGACAGCAGAACACTGAAGCTTTCTTT. Protein: CASSLPGQQNTEAFF.

The chain employs TRBV5-4 and TRBJ1-4, with D tentatively TRBD1 (6 bases). The CDR3 has 13 residues. V shed 4 bases and J shed 8 bases, with 12 bases lying between them. Germline V gene sequence: CDR1 SGHNT, CDR2 YYREEE (reference sequence). CDR3 sequence: CASSADSLEKLFF. As DNA, the CDR3 is TGTGCCAGCAGCGCGGACAGTCTAGAAAAACTGTTTTTT.

This clone appeared a single time. This chain uses TRBV4-1 with TRBJ1-5; no clear D gene. V gave up 2 bases and J gave up 5 bases, with 10 bases separating them. This CDR3 comprises 14 residues. Germline values: CDR1 MGHRA, CDR2 YSYEKL. CDR3 nucleotides: TGCGCCAGCAGCCAATTGGGGTTTGATCAGCCCCAGCATTTT. Translated: CASSQLGFDQPQHF.

The rearrangement links TRBV28 to TRBJ1-6; 8 bases match TRBD1. Unmatched junction bases numbered 11, after V lost 6 bases and J lost 10 bases. The CDR3 spans 15 residues. The V gene's germline CDR1 is MDHEN and CDR2 SYDVKM. The CDR3, as DNA: TGTGCCAGCAGCAAACTCGACAGGGGTGGATCACCCCTCCACTTT. Translating gives CASSKLDRGGSPLHF.

This clone appeared a few times. J is TRBJ2-7 and V is TRBV5-1; D gene unclear. Germline CDR1 SGHRS, CDR2 YFSETQ. V lost 4 bases and J 2 bases, leaving 13 bases between the germline ends. This CDR3 has 14 residues. This CDR3 is CASSAVPEAYEQYF. CDR3 DNA sequence: TGCGCCAGCAGCGCCGTTCCCGAGGCCTACGAGCAGTACTTC.

The chain couples TRBV30 to TRBJ2-5; 15 bases align to TRBD2. The CDR3 is 16 amino acids. Germline lookup yields CDR1 GTSNPN and CDR2 SVGIG (reference sequence). V lost 2 bases, J lost 5 bases, and 6 bases stayed unmatched. The CDR3 coding sequence is TGTGCCTGGAGTAAAGGACTAGCGGGGGGGTGGGAGACCCAGTACTTC. This encodes CAWSKGLAGGWETQYF. The full variable domain, rest sourced from reference TRBV30 and TRBJ2-5, is SQTIHQWPATLVQPVGSPLSLECTVEGTSNPNLYWYRQAAGRGLQLLFYSVGIGQISSEVPQNLSASRPQDRQFILSSKKLLLSDSGFYLCAWSKGLAGGWETQYFGPGTRLLVL.

The V gene is TRBV6-2 or TRBV6-3, the J gene TRBJ2-1; 7 bases align to TRBD1. The germline CDR1 and CDR2 sequences are MNHEY and SVGEGT. CDR3 length: 13 amino acids. The V segment lost 5 bases and the J segment 9 bases; nucleotides outside the gene matches: 7. CDR3 DNA sequence: TGTGCCAGCAGTCAGGGCCAGGGGGTTGAGCAGTTCTTC. This codes for CASSQGQGVEQFF.

DNA for the CDR3: TGTGCCAGTAGAACAGGGGGCGATTCCTACGAGCAGTACTTC. It translates to CASRTGGDSYEQYF. The gene calls are TRBV19 and TRBJ2-7; 9 bases map to TRBD1. CDR1 and CDR2 (germline): LNHDA, SQIVND (reference sequence). V shed 6 bases and J 1 base; nucleotides not matched to a gene: 4. This CDR3 is built from 14 residues.

The V gene is TRBV11-2, the J gene TRBJ1-1; 9 bases line up with TRBD1. This CDR3 comprises 15 residues. J was trimmed by 0 bases and V by 10 bases; bases with no gene match: 9. From germline, CDR1 is SGHAT and CDR2 FQNNGV. The CDR3 region has the DNA TGTGCCACCACGACAGGGGGAAACATGAACACTGAAGCTTTCTTT. This gives the protein CATTTGGNMNTEAFF.